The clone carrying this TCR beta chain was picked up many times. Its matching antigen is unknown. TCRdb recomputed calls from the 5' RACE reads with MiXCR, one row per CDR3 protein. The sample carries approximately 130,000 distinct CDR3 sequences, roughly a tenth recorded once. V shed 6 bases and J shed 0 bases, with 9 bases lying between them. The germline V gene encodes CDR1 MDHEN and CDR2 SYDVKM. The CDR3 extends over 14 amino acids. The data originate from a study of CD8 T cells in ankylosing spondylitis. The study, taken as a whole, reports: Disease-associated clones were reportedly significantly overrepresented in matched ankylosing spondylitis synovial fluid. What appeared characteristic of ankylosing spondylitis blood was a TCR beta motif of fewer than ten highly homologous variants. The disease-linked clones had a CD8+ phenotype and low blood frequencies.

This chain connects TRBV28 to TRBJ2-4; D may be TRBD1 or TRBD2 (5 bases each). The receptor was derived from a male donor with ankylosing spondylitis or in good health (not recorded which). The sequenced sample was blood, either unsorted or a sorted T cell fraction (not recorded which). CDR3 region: CASRGPLAKNIQYF. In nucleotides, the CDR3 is TGTGCCAGCAGGGGACCCCTAGCCAAAAACATTCAGTACTTC.